Listed below are T cell receptor beta chains from one sample, sequenced in a study of T cells in Graves' hyperthyroidism and ophthalmopathy. From the multiplex PCR reads, TCRdb called clonotypes with MiXCR, one entry per CDR3 protein. The sample has about 720,000 distinct CDR3 sequences, roughly 17% seen once. Sequencing input: blood. Receptors were obtained from a man aged 18 to 30 with Graves' hyperthyroidism. Each CDR3 is given with its conserved first and last residue. A D gene is named only where the DNA matches it firmly. Clone size is shown for a subset of rows, as once, few, many or a class of expanded clone.

cdr3_length	j_call	clone_size	v_call	d_call	cdr3_nt	cdr3_aa
14	TRBJ2-1	few	TRBV6-1	TRBD2	TGTGCCAGCAGTGAAGTTAGCGGGAGAGATGAGCAGTTCTTC	CASSEVSGRDEQFF
15	TRBJ2-7	many	TRBV28	NA	TGTGCCAGCAGTCTCCCCAGGGGAGAATTCTACGAGCAGTACTTC	CASSLPRGEFYEQYF
16	TRBJ2-1	many	TRBV24-1	TRBD2	TGTGCCACCAGTGATCCCGGGACTAGCGGCTACAATGAGCAGTTCTTC	CATSDPGTSGYNEQFF
16	TRBJ2-4	many	TRBV11-2	NA	TGTGCCAGCAGCCTGGGAAGGGATACGTCCAAAAACATTCAGTACTTC	CASSLGRDTSKNIQYF
15	TRBJ2-1	NA	TRBV4-3	TRBD1	TGCGCCAGCAGCCAAGCACAAACAGGGGGCAATGAGCAGTTCTTC	CASSQAQTGGNEQFF
15	TRBJ2-1	NA	TRBV5-8	TRBD1	TGTGCCGGCAGGCCGACCTTTGACAGGGGCAATGAGCAGTTCTTC	CAGRPTFDRGNEQFF
15	TRBJ1-3	many	TRBV24-1	NA	TGTGCCACCAGTGATTCAGGGGCGAGGAGCGACACCATATATTTT	CATSDSGARSDTIYF
14	TRBJ2-3	many	TRBV6-1	TRBD2	TGTGCCAGCAGTGTTCAGGCGGGAGTAGATACGCAGTATTTT	CASSVQAGVDTQYF
14	TRBJ1-6	NA	TRBV7-2	TRBD1	TGTGCCAGCAGCTTCGACAGGGAAGGGTCACCCCTCCACTTT	CASSFDREGSPLHF
13	TRBJ1-1	many	TRBV10-3	NA	TGTGCCATCAGTGAGCCGAAGAACACTGAAGCTTTCTTT	CAISEPKNTEAFF
16	TRBJ2-3	many	TRBV20-1	TRBD2	TGCAGTGCTCACCCGGGACTAGCGGAGGGGATAGATACGCAGTATTTT	CSAHPGLAEGIDTQYF
13	TRBJ1-1	many	TRBV29-1	NA	TGCAGCGTTGTTCAGAGATTGAACACTGAAGCTTTCTTT	CSVVQRLNTEAFF
17	TRBJ1-1	many	TRBV28	NA	TGTGCCAGCAGTCCCCCAGCCGGGGCCCGGATGAACACTGAAGCTTTCTTT	CASSPPAGARMNTEAFF
14	TRBJ2-1	many	TRBV20-1	NA	TGCAGTGCTAGAGATTCAGCGTTCCAGCATGAGCAGTTCTTC	CSARDSAFQHEQFF
16	TRBJ2-1	few	TRBV5-6	NA	TGTGCCAGCAGCTCGCGTCGCGGACTGCCCTACAATGAGCAGTTCTTC	CASSSRRGLPYNEQFF
14	TRBJ1-4	many	TRBV12-3/TRBV12-4	NA	TGTGCCAGCAGACGAGGACAGACGGTCGAAAAACTGTTTTTT	CASRRGQTVEKLFF
14	TRBJ1-2	few	TRBV9	NA	TGTGCCAGCAGCCAATCCGGGGCCCAGGGGGGCTACACCTTC	CASSQSGAQGGYTF
15	TRBJ2-3	NA	TRBV9	NA	TGTGCCAGCAAAGGAGGCCTAAAGAGCACAGATACGCAGTATTTT	CASKGGLKSTDTQYF
14	TRBJ2-5	NA	TRBV13	NA	TGTGCCAGCAGTCTACCAGGGGAATGGCAGACCCAGTACTTC	CASSLPGEWQTQYF
18	TRBJ1-1	NA	TRBV6-2/TRBV6-3	TRBD1	TGTGCCAGCAGTTACGACAGGGTCGTATCCGCCGGGTACACTGAAGCTTTCTTT	CASSYDRVVSAGYTEAFF
13	TRBJ1-1	NA	TRBV19	NA	TGTGCCAGTAGCCGGGGCGGGGGCACTGAAGCTTTCTTT	CASSRGGGTEAFF
12	TRBJ2-3	NA	TRBV9	NA	TGTGCCAGCAGCGTAGAAAAAGATACGCAGTATTTT	CASSVEKDTQYF
13	TRBJ2-1	few	TRBV20-1	NA	TGCAGTGCTAATTCCTGGGACGACAATGAGCAGTTCTTC	CSANSWDDNEQFF
14	TRBJ2-3	many	TRBV5-4	TRBD2	TGTGCCAGCAGCAGCCGGGACTACACAGATACGCAGTATTTT	CASSSRDYTDTQYF
12	TRBJ2-1	NA	TRBV20-1	NA	TGCAGTGCTACGGACCAACCTCCTGAGCAGTTCTTC	CSATDQPPEQFF
16	TRBJ2-1	NA	TRBV7-9	TRBD1	TGTGCCAGCAGCAACACCGGGACAGGGGGCATTAATGAGCAGTTCTTC	CASSNTGTGGINEQFF
14	TRBJ2-5	many	TRBV19	TRBD2	TGTGCCAGTAGTGATAGCGGGATGAAGGAGACCCAGTACTTC	CASSDSGMKETQYF
13	TRBJ2-1	many	TRBV20-1	NA	TGCAGTGCAAAAGCGGTTAACTACAATGAGCAGTTCTTC	CSAKAVNYNEQFF
16	TRBJ2-2	NA	TRBV4-1	NA	TGCGCCAGCAGCCGATCCGGGACTGCGAACACCGGGGAGCTGTTTTTT	CASSRSGTANTGELFF
20	TRBJ2-4	few	TRBV7-9	TRBD2	TGTGCCAGCAGTACACTTTTAGGACTAGCGGGAGATCTGGCCAAAAACATTCAGTACTTC	CASSTLLGLAGDLAKNIQYF
17	TRBJ2-3	many	TRBV7-9	NA	TGTGCCAGCAGCTTAGCCGCCTGGGGTAAAAGCGCAGATACGCAGTATTTT	CASSLAAWGKSADTQYF
15	TRBJ1-5	NA	TRBV4-1	TRBD1	TGCGCCAGCAGCCATGACAGGGGTCGAGGGCAGCCCCAGCATTTT	CASSHDRGRGQPQHF
13	TRBJ2-7	many	TRBV7-8	NA	TGTGCCAGCAGCCGCGGGGTACCCTACGAGCAGTACTTC	CASSRGVPYEQYF
14	TRBJ2-5	many	TRBV12-3/TRBV12-4	NA	TGTGCCAGCAGTCCGGACAGCGTCAAAGAGACCCAGTACTTC	CASSPDSVKETQYF
16	TRBJ2-3	many	TRBV12-3/TRBV12-4	TRBD2	TGTGCCAGCAGTTTAAGGACTAGTTTTGGCCCGGATACGCAGTATTTT	CASSLRTSFGPDTQYF
14	TRBJ2-7	NA	TRBV25-1	NA	TGTGCCAGCAGTGCAGCGGGTTGGGCCTACGAGCAGTACTTC	CASSAAGWAYEQYF
14	TRBJ1-1	NA	TRBV29-1	TRBD1	TGTAGCGTTGCCGGGACAGGGGTTACCACTGAAGCTTTCTTT	CSVAGTGVTTEAFF
15	TRBJ1-4	NA	TRBV5-1	NA	TGCGCCAGCAGCGAAAGGGATGCAACTAATGAAAAACTGTTTTTT	CASSERDATNEKLFF
14	TRBJ1-5	many	TRBV28	NA	TGTGCCAGCAGTTCAGGACAGTACGTTGTGTCCCAGCATTTT	CASSSGQYVVSQHF
16	TRBJ2-7	many	TRBV7-2	TRBD2	TGTGCCAGCAGCTCCCCCGGACTAGCGGCTAATTACGAGCAGTACTTC	CASSSPGLAANYEQYF
13	TRBJ1-2	many	TRBV18	NA	TGTGCCAGCACCATCTACGAGGACTATGGCTACACCTTC	CASTIYEDYGYTF
14	TRBJ2-7	NA	TRBV5-4	NA	TGTGCCAGCAGCATCCAGGGAAGCTCCTACGAGCAGTACTTC	CASSIQGSSYEQYF
15	TRBJ1-1	many	TRBV6-1	NA	TGTGCCAGCAGGATAACAGGGTATAGTGGCACTGAAGCTTTCTTT	CASRITGYSGTEAFF
14	TRBJ2-1	many	TRBV20-1	NA	TGCAGTGCTGCCCTCGGGGGCCGGGGAGATGAGCAGTTCTTC	CSAALGGRGDEQFF
14	TRBJ2-1	NA	TRBV30	TRBD2	TGTGCCTGGGGCGCTGGCGGGGGGAACAATGAGCAGTTCTTC	CAWGAGGGNNEQFF
10	TRBJ2-2	few	TRBV28	NA	TGTGCCAGCAGCGACCGGGAGCTGTTTTTT	CASSDRELFF
16	TRBJ1-2	many	TRBV30	TRBD1	TGTGCCTGGTTCCGGGACAGCAGGGCGAGGAACTATGGCTACACCTTC	CAWFRDSRARNYGYTF
13	TRBJ1-1	NA	TRBV9	TRBD1	TGTGCCAGCTCAAGGACAGGGAACGCTGAAGCTTTCTTT	CASSRTGNAEAFF
13	TRBJ2-7	NA	TRBV30	NA	TGTGCCTGGAATCGGGACGGGGCCTACGAGCAGTACTTC	CAWNRDGAYEQYF
12	TRBJ2-7	many	TRBV11-2	NA	TGTGCCAGCAGCCTCAGGATACACGAGCAGTACTTC	CASSLRIHEQYF
14	TRBJ2-7	many	TRBV28	TRBD1	TGTGCCAGCAGTTTAATGGGACAGGGGGACGAGCAGTACTTC	CASSLMGQGDEQYF
11	TRBJ2-7	NA	TRBV20-1	NA	TGCAGTGCTAGAGAGTTCGACGAGCAGTACTTC	CSAREFDEQYF
14	TRBJ2-3	many	TRBV2	TRBD2	TGTGCCAGCAGTGAGACGGGAGGAACAGATACGCAGTATTTT	CASSETGGTDTQYF
14	TRBJ2-2	once	TRBV10-2	TRBD2	TGCGCCAGCAGGGGGGGGACTAGCACCGGGGAGCTGTTTTTT	CASRGGTSTGELFF
15	TRBJ1-5	NA	TRBV28	NA	TGTGCCAGCAGTCCCCTCCAGGCCAGCAATCAGCCCCAGCATTTT	CASSPLQASNQPQHF
14	TRBJ1-2	many	TRBV27	NA	TGTGCCAGCAGTTTATCCCGTGGACTCTATGGCTACACCTTC	CASSLSRGLYGYTF
14	TRBJ1-5	NA	TRBV30	NA	TGTGCCTGGAACAACAGGCAGAACAATCAGCCCCAGCATTTT	CAWNNRQNNQPQHF
16	TRBJ2-3	NA	TRBV5-1	TRBD2	TGCGCCAGCAGCTTGGTTTCTAGCGGGGGATCAGATACGCAGTATTTT	CASSLVSSGGSDTQYF
15	TRBJ1-5	few	TRBV19	NA	TGTGCCAGTAGTATAGGGCAGGGTAGCAATCAGCCCCAGCATTTT	CASSIGQGSNQPQHF